One sample yielded the 11 T cell receptor beta chains listed below, sequenced in a study of blood T cell repertoires in COVID-19 (dated by TCRdb to about 2020). Libraries were prepared through the immunoSEQ multiplex PCR assay. In its TCRdb copy, this immuneACCESS table keeps in-frame sequences only and misses some clones. Where compared with another copy, unresolved V genes explain less than half of these, and the others have no known cause. In this sample the table shows about 200,000 clones, approximately 86% of which occur a single time. About 4% of the sample is in the top ten clones. Source material: PBMCs or T cells enriched from blood (not recorded which). These receptors were collected from a woman aged 30 to 39 who had been exposed to COVID-19.

This chain links TRBV9 with TRBJ2-2; 9 bases agree with TRBD2. CDR1 SGDLS and CDR2 YYNGEE come from the germline V gene. After removal of 4 bases from V and 0 bases from J, the junction contained 7 bases not matched to a gene. CDR3 length: 17 amino acids. The CDR3 region is CASSMRGGSPNTGELFF. The CDR3 nucleotides are TGTGCCAGCAGCATGCGGGGGGGCTCCCCGAACACCGGGGAGCTGTTTTTT. Drawing the rest from reference TRBV9 and TRBJ2-2, the complete variable domain is DSGVTQTPKHLITATGQRVTLRCSPRSGDLSVYWYQQSLDQGLQFLIQYYNGEERAKGNILERFSAQQFPDLHSELNLSSLELGDSALYFCASSMRGGSPNTGELFFGEGSRLTVL.

The chain couples TRBV7-6 to TRBJ1-3; tentatively, D is TRBD1 (6 bases). The CDR3 contains 16 residues. V lost 5 bases and J 0 bases, leaving 14 bases between the germline ends. The V gene's germline CDR1 is SGHVS and CDR2 FNYEAQ. The CDR3 nucleotides are TGTGCCAGCAGCCCAAGCCCAGGGGACTCTGGAAACACCATATATTTT. Translating it yields CASSPSPGDSGNTIYF. Combining the CDR3 with reference TRBV7-6 and TRBJ1-3 gives the whole variable domain GAGVSQSPRYKVTKRGQDVALRCDPISGHVSLYWYRQALGQGPEFLTYFNYEAQQDKSGLPNDRFSAERPEGSISTLTIQRTEQRDSAMYRCASSPSPGDSGNTIYFGEGSWLTVV.

With respect to this clone: The sample carries other DNA sequences with the same CDR3. The chain links TRBV19 to TRBJ2-1; 8 nucleotides align to TRBD1. Germline trimming cut 5 bases from V and 0 bases from J; bases unmatched to any gene: 3. This CDR3 comprises 15 residues. Germline V gene sequence: CDR1 LNHDA, CDR2 SQIVND (reference sequence). CDR3 nucleotide sequence: TGTGCCAGTAGTTCTGGACAGGGCTCCTACAATGAGCAGTTCTTC. Translated, it gives CASSSGQGSYNEQFF. The whole variable domain, remainder taken from reference TRBV19 and TRBJ2-1, is DGGITQSPKYLFRKEGQNVTLSCEQNLNHDAMYWYRQDPGQGLRLIYYSQIVNDFQKGDIAEGYSVSREKKESFPLTVTSAQKNPTAFYLCASSSGQGSYNEQFFGPGTRLTVL.

This clone was seen more than once but under ten times. The V call is TRBV27, the J call TRBJ2-1; 9 bases map to TRBD1. The CDR3 is made up of 15 amino acids. V was pared by 4 bases and J by 5 bases, with 6 bases of the junction left unmatched. Germline V gene sequence: CDR1 MNHEY, CDR2 SMNVEV (reference sequence). This chain's CDR3 is CASSSWGQGNNEQFF. The DNA for the CDR3 is TGTGCCAGCAGTTCGTGGGGACAGGGAAACAATGAGCAGTTCTTC.

This clone came up once. Other DNA sequences in this sample translate to the same CDR3. The chain couples TRBV27 to TRBJ2-7; a weak D match, TRBD2 (6 bases). In germline, CDR1 is MNHEY, CDR2 SMNVEV (reference sequence). Trimming removed 3 bases at V and 2 bases at J, with 8 bases between. The CDR3 consists of 13 residues. The CDR3 DNA follows: TGTGCCAGCAGTTTGGGGGGTCCCTACGAGCAGTACTTC. Amino acids: CASSLGGPYEQYF.

The rearrangement joins TRBV2 to TRBJ1-2; TRBD1 aligns across 7 bases. Germline V gene lookup returns CDR1 SNHLY and CDR2 FYNNEI. CDR3 length: 14 residues. Trimming cost V 3 bases and J 8 bases; bases outside gene matches: 9. In DNA form, the CDR3 reads TGTGCCAGCAGTGAGTTTAGGCAGGGGGGCGGCTACACCTTC. It yields the protein CASSEFRQGGGYTF.

Notes on this clone: The sample holds other DNA sequences that translate to the same CDR3. The chain carries TRBV20-1 and TRBJ1-2; no clear D. Looked up from germline, CDR1 is DFQATT and CDR2 is SNEGSKA (reference sequence). The ends were cut back, 6 bases at V and 8 bases at J, with 7 bases in the middle. The CDR3 totals 9 residues. The CDR3 DNA follows: TGCAGTGCCCCCGGGGGCTACACCTTC. Protein sequence: CSAPGGYTF.

In DNA, the CDR3 is TGTGCCATCAACGGGGGACAGGGAAACACCGGGGAGCTGTTTTTT. Translated, it gives CAINGGQGNTGELFF. The J gene is TRBJ2-2, the V gene TRBV10-3, with 9 nucleotides matching TRBD1. The CDR3 totals 15 residues. The germline gives CDR1 ENHRY, CDR2 SYGVKD. J gave up 2 bases and V 7 bases, and 5 bases lay outside the gene matches.

The V and J genes are TRBV5-1 and TRBJ2-2, with 7 bases lining up with TRBD1. CDR1 SGHRS and CDR2 YFSETQ come from the germline V gene. J gave up 1 base and V 4 bases, and 4 bases lay outside the gene matches. The CDR3 loop spans 15 amino acids. CDR3 region: CASSVTGVNTGELFF. For the CDR3, the DNA is TGCGCCAGCAGCGTCACAGGGGTGAACACCGGGGAGCTGTTTTTT.

The chain recombines TRBV4-1 with TRBJ1-1, with no clear D. V shed 0 bases and J shed 1 base, with 15 bases lying between them. This CDR3 is built from 17 residues. Germline V gene data show CDR1 as MGHRA and CDR2 as YSYEKL. Here the CDR3 reads CASSQDGPPVPNTEAFF. The CDR3 DNA sequence: TGCGCCAGCAGCCAAGATGGTCCTCCAGTACCGAACACTGAAGCTTTCTTT.

V and J are TRBV9 and TRBJ2-7; TRBD1 might be the D (5 bases). Germline CDR1 is SGDLS and CDR2 is YYNGEE. This CDR3 has 14 residues. Trimming removed 0 bases from V and 2 bases from J, with 9 bases in between. This chain's CDR3 is CASSVDDRAYEQYF. For the CDR3, the DNA is TGTGCCAGCAGCGTAGACGACAGAGCCTACGAGCAGTACTTC.